These T cell receptor beta chains were read from a single sample in a study of cytomegalovirus exposure and HLA in healthy donors. TCRdb keeps only in-frame clones here, not all; method: immunoSEQ multiplex PCR. The repertoire table contains around 140,000 clones. Source material: PBMCs. Receptors originate from a male donor in good health and CMV-seronegative. Both conserved end residues are part of each CDR3. The order of the fields is V gene, D gene, J gene, CDR3 protein, CDR3 DNA. A D gene is named only where the DNA matches it firmly.

v_gene: TRBV5-1; d_gene: .; j_gene: TRBJ2-1; CDR3aa: CASIPRAGTYNEQFF; CDR3nt: TGCGCCAGCATCCCTCGTGCAGGGACCTACAATGAGCAGTTCTTC
v_gene: TRBV30; d_gene: .; j_gene: TRBJ2-1; CDR3aa: CAWSVLTGRGPFF; CDR3nt: TGTGCCTGGAGTGTACTGACGGGCAGGGGCCCGTTCTTC
v_gene: TRBV5-1; d_gene: .; j_gene: TRBJ2-7; CDR3aa: CASSLAPGSYEQYF; CDR3nt: TGCGCCAGCAGCTTGGCGCCGGGTTCCTACGAGCAGTACTTC
v_gene: TRBV19; d_gene: .; j_gene: TRBJ1-5; CDR3aa: CASSILAGFINQPQHF; CDR3nt: TGTGCCAGTAGTATACTCGCAGGGTTCATCAATCAGCCCCAGCATTTT
v_gene: TRBV5-1; d_gene: .; j_gene: TRBJ2-1; CDR3aa: CASSHLGDEQFF; CDR3nt: TGCGCCAGCAGCCACCTCGGGGATGAGCAGTTCTTC
v_gene: TRBV5-1; d_gene: TRBD1; j_gene: TRBJ1-4; CDR3aa: CASSPQGAWEKLFF; CDR3nt: TGCGCCAGCAGCCCCCAGGGGGCTTGGGAAAAACTGTTTTTT
v_gene: TRBV6-5; d_gene: .; j_gene: TRBJ1-1; CDR3aa: CASSYSTILNTEAFF; CDR3nt: TGTGCCAGCAGTTACTCGACAATCCTGAACACTGAAGCTTTCTTT
v_gene: TRBV25-1; d_gene: TRBD1; j_gene: TRBJ1-5; CDR3aa: CASSVSDRAHQPQHF; CDR3nt: TGTGCCAGCAGTGTCTCGGACAGGGCCCATCAGCCCCAGCATTTT
v_gene: TRBV6-5; d_gene: TRBD2; j_gene: TRBJ2-7; CDR3aa: CASSSRLAGSSYEQYF; CDR3nt: TGTGCCAGCAGTTCCCGACTAGCGGGATCCTCCTACGAGCAGTACTTC
v_gene: TRBV19; d_gene: .; j_gene: TRBJ1-1; CDR3aa: CASSPQRNTEAFF; CDR3nt: TGTGCCAGTAGTCCCCAGCGGAACACTGAAGCTTTCTTT